This T cell receptor (beta chain) was captured in a study of naive and memory T cell subsets. The CDR3 length is 14 residues. V was pared by 0 bases and J by 5 bases, with 7 bases between. Germline CDR1 is KGHSH and CDR2 is LQKENI. A single count supports this clonotype. Both TRBC1 and TRBC2 were covered by a beta constant-region primer of two equimolar oligonucleotides. Ligated cDNA was amplified by four rounds of PCR with nested alpha and beta constant-region primers and SP2. Ligation attached a single-stranded oligonucleotide with a 12-nucleotide UMI and the SP2 primer to the cDNA 3' end. MiXCR, run by TCRdb on the UMI-ligation and nested PCR reads, gives a single entry per CDR3 protein. The sample consists of 130,000 or so distinct CDR3 sequences, roughly 36% of them appearing once.

This receptor was taken from a human donor in good health. The chain joins TRBV18 to TRBJ2-2; D uncertain. The sample comprised central memory CD4+ T cells from blood. CDR3 sequence: CASSPPEGTGELFF. Written as DNA, the CDR3 is TGTGCCAGCTCACCACCAGAAGGGACCGGGGAGCTGTTTTTT.